A single sample gave rise to the 13 T cell receptor beta chains below, sequenced in a study of blood T cell repertoires in COVID-19. Sequencing used immunoSEQ multiplex PCR; TCRdb keeps in-frame clones, though not all of them. The sample has some 97,000 clones, roughly 90% seen once. The source material was peripheral blood. The receptors stem from an older woman with acute or convalescent COVID-19.

The chain links TRBV5-1 to TRBJ2-5; TRBD2 aligns across 7 bases. The J segment lost 5 bases and the V segment lost 0 bases, leaving 7 bases of the junction unmatched. This CDR3 has 15 amino acids. Looked up from germline, CDR1 is SGHRS and CDR2 is YFSETQ. The CDR3, as DNA: TGCGCCAGCAGCTTGGCTAGCGGAACCCGGGAGACCCAGTACTTC. Its translation is CASSLASGTRETQYF.

The chain uses TRBV10-2 and TRBJ2-2; 7 bases align to TRBD1. Germline CDR1 and CDR2: WSHSY and SAAADI. The CDR3 sequence is 14 residues long. With 6 bases clipped from V and 0 bases from J, the junction kept 1 base outside the gene matches. CDR3 amino acids: CASRGTANTGELFF. DNA of the CDR3: TGCGCCAGCAGAGGGACAGCGAACACCGGGGAGCTGTTTTTT.

This chain links TRBV7-9 with TRBJ2-7; possible D gene TRBD1, 5 bases. V shed 2 bases and J shed 7 bases, with 15 bases lying between them. CDR3 size: 14 residues. Germline assignment: CDR1 SEHNR and CDR2 FQNEAQ (reference sequence). CDR3: CASSLRDSDTEQYF. The CDR3 DNA sequence: TGTGCCAGCAGCTTAAGAGACAGTGATACGGAGCAGTACTTC.

The chain recombines TRBV9 with TRBJ2-1; a possible D gene is TRBD2 (7 bases). CDR3 length: 16 residues. The V end was cut by 0 bases, the J end by 4 bases, with 14 bases between. The germline V gene encodes CDR1 SGDLS and CDR2 YYNGEE. The CDR3 bases are TGTGCCAGCAGCGTAGAAAGGGCGGGGGCTTACAATGAGCAGTTCTTC. Encoded protein: CASSVERAGAYNEQFF.

CDR3: CASSETGTGIYEQYF. In nucleotides, the CDR3 is TGTGCCAGCAGTGAGACCGGGACAGGGATCTACGAGCAGTACTTC. The genes are TRBV27 and TRBJ2-7; 9 nucleotides line up with TRBD1. CDR3 length equals 15 residues. V shed 5 bases, J shed 3 bases, and the junction held 8 bases outside the gene matches. Looked up from germline, CDR1 is MNHEY and CDR2 is SMNVEV (reference sequence).

The chain joins TRBV19 to TRBJ2-1; D is undetermined. This CDR3 region has 14 residues. CDR1 and CDR2 from the germline V gene are LNHDA and SQIVND (reference sequence). Deletions cut 5 bases from V and 3 bases from J, with 11 bases between. The CDR3 bases are TGTGCCAGTAGTGAGGTTTCGGTCTACAATGAGCAGTTCTTC. It encodes CASSEVSVYNEQFF. The whole variable domain, remainder taken from reference TRBV19 and TRBJ2-1, is DGGITQSPKYLFRKEGQNVTLSCEQNLNHDAMYWYRQDPGQGLRLIYYSQIVNDFQKGDIAEGYSVSREKKESFPLTVTSAQKNPTAFYLCASSEVSVYNEQFFGPGTRLTVL.

The CDR3 DNA is TGTGCCTGGGAACCGGGACTAGCGGCAGCCCCTCAGTTCTTC. Its protein product is CAWEPGLAAAPQFF. The chain employs TRBV30 and TRBJ2-1; 11 positions match TRBD2. This CDR3 contains 14 residues. Germline assignment: CDR1 GTSNPN and CDR2 SVGIG (reference sequence). V was clipped by 5 bases and J by 13 bases; unmatched bases: 13.

The chain has TRBV20-1 and TRBJ2-5; D is unclear. This CDR3 comprises 11 residues. Trimming stripped 1 base from V and 3 bases from J, with 3 bases between. Germline CDR1 DFQATT, CDR2 SNEGSKA (reference sequence). This CDR3 is CSARVEETQYF. CDR3 sequence (DNA): TGCAGTGCTAGAGTAGAAGAGACCCAGTACTTC.

In this sample, this clone turned up a few times. J is TRBJ1-5 and V is TRBV6-5; TRBD1 aligns across 8 bases. This CDR3 spans 13 amino acids. V gave up 8 bases and J gave up 4 bases; unmatched junction bases: 4. Germline-derived CDR1 and CDR2 are MNHEY and SVGAGI. CDR3 in amino acids: CASERQGNQPQHF. In nucleotides, the CDR3 is TGTGCCAGCGAGAGACAGGGGAATCAGCCCCAGCATTTT.

The V gene is TRBV19, the J gene TRBJ2-6; 9 bases are a match to TRBD1. CDR3 size: 17 residues. CDR1 LNHDA and CDR2 SQIVND come from the germline V gene (reference sequence). The V segment lost 7 bases and the J segment 0 bases; nucleotides outside the gene matches: 7. The CDR3 bases are TGTGCCAGTAATAGACAGGGGGGGCACTCTGGGGCCAACGTCCTGACTTTC. As protein: CASNRQGGHSGANVLTF. The full variable domain, its missing parts supplied by reference TRBV19 and TRBJ2-6, is DGGITQSPKYLFRKEGQNVTLSCEQNLNHDAMYWYRQDPGQGLRLIYYSQIVNDFQKGDIAEGYSVSREKKESFPLTVTSAQKNPTAFYLCASNRQGGHSGANVLTFGAGSRLTVL.

The V call is TRBV6-6, the J call TRBJ2-5, with 11 bases that match TRBD2. The germline V gene encodes CDR1 MNHNY and CDR2 SVGAGI (reference sequence). The V gene end was trimmed by 2 bases and the J gene end by 4 bases; junction bases not matched to a gene: 6. The CDR3 is made up of 16 amino acids. The CDR3 bases are TGTGCCAGCAGTTACAGGTTTAGCGGGAGGGCAGAGACCCAGTACTTC. Protein: CASSYRFSGRAETQYF.

The chain employs TRBV19 and TRBJ1-5, with D possibly matching TRBD1 (6 bases). The V end was cut by 4 bases, the J end by 3 bases, with 13 bases between. This CDR3 has 15 amino acids. Germline V gene lookup returns CDR1 LNHDA and CDR2 SQIVND (reference sequence). The CDR3 protein is CASSNTGTLNQPQHF. Written as DNA, the CDR3 is TGTGCCAGTAGTAACACCGGGACACTCAATCAGCCCCAGCATTTT.

This clone has just one count. The V call is TRBV7-9, the J call TRBJ1-1; TRBD1 is a possible D gene (5 bases). CDR3 length: 16 residues. Trimming took off 0 bases at V and 4 bases at J, with 15 bases between the two ends. CDR1 and CDR2 from the germline V gene are SEHNR and FQNEAQ (reference sequence). In DNA form, the CDR3 reads TGTGCCAGCAGCTTAGCGCAGGGAGGGTCCGTCACTGAAGCTTTCTTT. It encodes CASSLAQGGSVTEAFF.